This T cell receptor (beta chain) was found in a study of blood T cell repertoires in COVID-19. Overall study context: COVID-19 samples, acute and convalescent, were from the United States, Italy and Spain. T cells, B-cell-depleted T cells, or PBMCs supplied cDNA or gDNA.

Germline V lookup: CDR1 LNHDA, CDR2 SQIVND (reference sequence). V shed 5 bases and J 5 bases; nucleotides not matched to a gene: 3. This CDR3 has 14 amino acids. As processed by the authors: For nucleated cells, counts were estimated from reference gene primer amplification. The protocol was immunoSEQ multiplex PCR, while the TCRdb copy is restricted to in-frame clones and leaves out a portion. V, J and clone size reflect that table, while D and trimming were determined from the DNA. The sample records 300,000 or so clones, 65% to 85% being singletons. The genes are TRBV19 and TRBJ1-5; TRBD1 aligns across 10 bases. The material sequenced was peripheral blood. The clonotype was recovered from a woman between 50 and 59 years old with acute or convalescent COVID-19. The CDR3 region has the DNA TGTGCCAGTAGTTGGACAGGGGGGCATCAGCCCCAGCATTTT. This encodes CASSWTGGHQPQHF.